This entry features one T cell receptor beta chain sequence. Its specific antigen is unknown. Base quality data are lacking; no much larger clone is found one base away. This entry comes from a study of blood T cell repertoires in COVID-19 (dated by TCRdb to 2019 to 2021). For context, the study as a whole: The collaborator samples originated in the United States, Italy and Spain and spanned the acute and convalescent phases of COVID-19. The material from the prospective study consisted of cDNA or gDNA derived from T cells, B-cell-depleted T cells, or PBMCs. The dataset comprised deeply sampled blood TCRbeta repertoires from subjects exposed to, actively infected with, or recovered from COVID-19. The repertoires were released in a freely available public database meant as a resource for research on the immune response to SARS-CoV-2. Samples came from the ongoing ImmuneRACE study (first 160 participants) plus 1,254 subjects from 6 global collaborators. Sample metadata almost always included a de-identified subject ID, COVID-19 status, age in years and sex. Where HLA class I and class II types were available, the types were taken from metadata supplied by the sample provider, not from assay-based typing.

Whole blood was collected in K2EDTA tubes by collaborating institutions according to the institutions' own protocols. For TCRbeta analysis, collaborators shipped samples in one of three forms: frozen whole blood, isolated PBMCs, or DNA extracted from either of those sample types. The immunoSEQ Assay, a bias-controlled multiplex PCR, was used to amplify TCRbeta CDR3 regions from genomic DNA. The study's processing was this. Within the assay, amplification of reference gene primers was used to estimate how many nucleated cells each sample contained. To quantify the absolute abundance of each unique TCRbeta CDR3 rearrangement, sequence reads were collapsed and filtered. For each sample, productive Simpson clonality was calculated as the square root of Simpson's diversity index over productive rearrangements. Not all clones reach the TCRdb copy of this immuneACCESS table, which keeps in-frame sequences only. Checked studies attribute under half of the gap to unresolved V genes and leave the rest unexplained. The V and J calls and clone size were taken over from that table, and D and trimming were inferred from the DNA. The sample table contains roughly 180,000 clones; only one count was recorded for approximately 86% of them. Together, the top ten hold approximately 8% of the sample.

Overall study results and their limits: Clinical and demographic metadata were provided uncurated, with the amount varying by source and participant.

The TCR was taken from a man aged 55 to 70 with acute or convalescent COVID-19. Sequences were obtained from peripheral blood.

The bases read TGTGCCAGCAGCTTGGGAGGAGGGACGGTAAACGAGCAGTACTTC. Its amino acids are CASSLGGGTVNEQYF. This sequence uses TRBV11-3 and TRBJ2-7, with a tentative D gene TRBD2 over 6 matching bases. The germline V gene specifies SGHNT as CDR1 and YENEEA as CDR2. Trimming costs V 3 bases and J 5 bases, and their ends lie 17 bases apart. The CDR3 sequence holds 15 residues, the cysteine and phenylalanine included. Only the CDR3 portion is preserved as DNA: 45 bases, with reading frame beginning at the first base.